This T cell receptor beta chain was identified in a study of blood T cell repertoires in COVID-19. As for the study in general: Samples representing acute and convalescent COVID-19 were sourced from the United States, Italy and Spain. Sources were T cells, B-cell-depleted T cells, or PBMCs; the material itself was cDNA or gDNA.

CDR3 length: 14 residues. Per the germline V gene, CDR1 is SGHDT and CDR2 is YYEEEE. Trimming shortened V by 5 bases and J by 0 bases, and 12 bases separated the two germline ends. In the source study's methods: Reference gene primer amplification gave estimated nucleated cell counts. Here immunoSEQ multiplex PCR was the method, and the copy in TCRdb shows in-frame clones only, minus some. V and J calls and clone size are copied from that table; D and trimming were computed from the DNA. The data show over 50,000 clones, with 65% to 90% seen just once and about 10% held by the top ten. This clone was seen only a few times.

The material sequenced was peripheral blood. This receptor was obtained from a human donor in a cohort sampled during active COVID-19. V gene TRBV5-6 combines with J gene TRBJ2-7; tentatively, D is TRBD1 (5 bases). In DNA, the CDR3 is TGTGCCAGCAGGAAGACGGACAACTCCTACGAGCAGTACTTC. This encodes CASRKTDNSYEQYF.